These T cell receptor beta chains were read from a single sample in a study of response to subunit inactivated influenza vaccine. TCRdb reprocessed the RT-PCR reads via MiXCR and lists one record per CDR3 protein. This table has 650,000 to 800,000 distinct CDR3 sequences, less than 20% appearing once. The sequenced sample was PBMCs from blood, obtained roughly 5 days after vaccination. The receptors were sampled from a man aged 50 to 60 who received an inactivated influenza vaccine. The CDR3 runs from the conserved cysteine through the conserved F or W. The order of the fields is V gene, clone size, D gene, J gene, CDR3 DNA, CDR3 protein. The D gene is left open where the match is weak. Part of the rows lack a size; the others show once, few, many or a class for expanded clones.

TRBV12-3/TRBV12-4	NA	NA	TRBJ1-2	TGTGCCAGCACAGCGGGACCGAGGAACTATGGCTACACCTTC	CASTAGPRNYGYTF
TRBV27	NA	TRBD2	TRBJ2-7	TGTGCCAGCAGTTTAGTCGGACTAGTTTCCTACGAGCAGTACTTC	CASSLVGLVSYEQYF
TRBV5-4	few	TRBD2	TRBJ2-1	TGTGCCAGCAGCTTGAGGCTAGCGGGAGCCCTACTCTCCTACAATGAGCAGTTCTTC	CASSLRLAGALLSYNEQFF
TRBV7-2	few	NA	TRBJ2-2	TGTGCCAGCAGCTTAATGGGGCCCACCGGGGAGCTGTTTTTT	CASSLMGPTGELFF
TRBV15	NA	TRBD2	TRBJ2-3	TGTGCCACCAGCAGTCCTCCCCCGGGACTAGCGGGAGGAATCGTCACAGATACGCAGTATTTT	CATSSPPPGLAGGIVTDTQYF
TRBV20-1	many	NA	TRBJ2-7	TGCAGTGCCGTAAAACAGGTACCCACCTACGAGCAGTACTTC	CSAVKQVPTYEQYF
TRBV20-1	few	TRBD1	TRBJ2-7	TGCAGTGCTATCTTATTGAGACAGGGTGTAAGGGACGAGCAGTACTTC	CSAILLRQGVRDEQYF
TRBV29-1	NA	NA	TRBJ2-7	TGCAGCGTCGCAACCTCCTACGAGCAGTACTTC	CSVATSYEQYF
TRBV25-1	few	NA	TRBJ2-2	TGTGCCAGCAGTGAATGGGGGGTCCCCAACACCGGGGAGCTGTTTTTT	CASSEWGVPNTGELFF
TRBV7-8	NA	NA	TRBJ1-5	TGTGCCAGCAGCCCTGGGCCAAGGGTTGCTCAGCCCCAGCATTTT	CASSPGPRVAQPQHF
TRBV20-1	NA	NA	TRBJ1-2	TGCAGCCTCGCTAACCCCCTCGAGAGGAGCTACACCTTC	CSLANPLERSYTF
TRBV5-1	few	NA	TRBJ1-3	TGCGCCAGCAGCTTGGCGGGGGCTTCTGGAAACACCATATATTTT	CASSLAGASGNTIYF
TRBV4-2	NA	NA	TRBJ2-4	TGTGCCAGCAGCCTTTCTTTAGCGGATTTCAAAAACATTCAGTACTTC	CASSLSLADFKNIQYF
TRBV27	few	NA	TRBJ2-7	TGTGCCAGCAGTTTATCCGTGCTAGTCGGTCGGGAGCAGTACTTC	CASSLSVLVGREQYF
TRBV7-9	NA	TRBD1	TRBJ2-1	TGTGCCAGCCAGGACAGGGCTTACAATGAGCAGTTCTTC	CASQDRAYNEQFF
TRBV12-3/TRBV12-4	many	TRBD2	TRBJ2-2	TGTGCCAGCCGGGGGGGCAGGCGAATAATCGCGAACACCGGGGAGCTGTTTTTT	CASRGGRRIIANTGELFF
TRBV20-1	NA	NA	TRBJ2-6	TGCAGTGCTAGCGTCCAGGGGCGACGGGGGGCCAACATCCTGACTTTC	CSASVQGRRGANILTF
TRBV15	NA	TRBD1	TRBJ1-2	TGTGCCACCAGCAGAGGGAATACGGGACAGAACTATGGCTACACCTTC	CATSRGNTGQNYGYTF
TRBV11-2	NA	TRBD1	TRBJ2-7	TGTGCCAGCAGCTCGGACAGGGCTTTCTCCTACGAGCAGTACTTC	CASSSDRAFSYEQYF
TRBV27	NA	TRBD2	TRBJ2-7	TGTACCAGCAGTTTAGGGACTAGCGGCAAATACGAGCAGTACTTC	CTSSLGTSGKYEQYF
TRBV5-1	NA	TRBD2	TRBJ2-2	TGCGCCAGCCAACCCATAGCGGGAGGACGGACCGGGGAGCTGTTTTTT	CASQPIAGGRTGELFF
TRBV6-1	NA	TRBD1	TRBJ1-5	TGTGCCAGCAGCGAGGGGGCTGGGAATCAGCCCCAGCATTTT	CASSEGAGNQPQHF
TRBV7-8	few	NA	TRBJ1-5	TGTGCCAGCAGTTCCGACAGGACCGCCTCACTCAATCAGCCCCAGCATTTT	CASSSDRTASLNQPQHF
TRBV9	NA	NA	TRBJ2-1	TGTGCCAGCAGCGTAGAACCCGGACAAACTTACAATGAGCAGTTCTTC	CASSVEPGQTYNEQFF
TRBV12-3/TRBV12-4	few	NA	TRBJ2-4	TGTGCCAGCAGTTTGGGGCAGGATGGCAAAAACATTCAGTACTTC	CASSLGQDGKNIQYF
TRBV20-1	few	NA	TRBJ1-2	TGCAGTGCTAGTCTTGCCTATGGCTACACCTTC	CSASLAYGYTF
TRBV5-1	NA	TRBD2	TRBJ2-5	TGCGCCAGCAGCTTGGTAGACGGGAGGACCTCAGAGCCCCAGTACTTC	CASSLVDGRTSEPQYF
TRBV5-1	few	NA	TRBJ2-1	TGCGCCAGCAGCTTACCATTGGGGAAAGACAATGAGCAGTTCTTC	CASSLPLGKDNEQFF
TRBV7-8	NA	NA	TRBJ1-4	TGTGCCAGCAGCTTGCGGGACCGCCCAGGGGAAAAACTGTTTTTT	CASSLRDRPGEKLFF
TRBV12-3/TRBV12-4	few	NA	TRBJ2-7	TGTGCCAGCAGTCCCCTAGTAGGCCGCTACGAGCAGTACTTC	CASSPLVGRYEQYF
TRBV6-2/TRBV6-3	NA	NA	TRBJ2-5	TGTGCCAGCAGTTACTCGGAGGAGTGGGGAGAGACCCAGTACTTC	CASSYSEEWGETQYF
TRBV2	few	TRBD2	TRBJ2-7	TGTGCCAGCAGTGTGACTAGCGGGAGTAAGTACGAGCAGTACTTC	CASSVTSGSKYEQYF
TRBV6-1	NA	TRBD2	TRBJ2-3	TGTGCCAGCAGCTCCGGGACTAGCAGGCGCACAGATACGCAGTATTTT	CASSSGTSRRTDTQYF